This T cell receptor (beta chain) was captured in a study of T cells after posttransplantation cyclophosphamide. Regarding the study as a whole: TRB overlap between skin or GI tissue T cells and blood was limited.

Sequenced by immunoSEQ multiplex PCR; TCRdb stores in-frame clones only, minus some. The sample lists over 9,000 clones; about 95% were seen once. Concerning this clone: Its cognate antigen is unknown.

CDR1 is SQVTM, CDR2 ANQGSEA, per germline. V was shortened by 4 bases and J by 4 bases, with 10 bases between the two germline ends. CDR3 length equals 12 residues. On the day of bone marrow donation, the related graft donor provided peripheral blood. The TCR originated in a man aged 25-45 years in good health and a related stem cell transplant donor. This chain uses TRBV29-1 with TRBJ1-1; D gene unclear. Input material: naive CD8+ T cells sorted from PBMCs. CDR3 DNA sequence: TGCAGCGTTGTCCCGCGTTCCACTGAAGCTTTCTTT. It encodes CSVVPRSTEAFF. Full variable domain (remainder filled in from reference TRBV29-1 and TRBJ1-1): SAVISQKPSRDICQRGTSLTIQCQVDSQVTMMFWYRQQPGQSLTLIATANQGSEATYESGFVIDKFPISRPNLTFSTLTVSNMSPEDSSIYLCSVVPRSTEAFFGQGTRLTVV.